Listed here is a single T cell receptor (beta chain). The antigen remains undetermined. Using immunoSEQ multiplex PCR, the repertoire was profiled, and TCRdb retains in-frame clones only, with some absent. The sample contains some 36,000 clones, roughly 79% of which appear only once. This record comes from a study of a mutant IDH1 vaccine in newly diagnosed glioma. Study as a whole: Radiotherapy alone preceded vaccination by 4-6 weeks; alternatively, vaccination started with temozolomide cycles.

The time point denotes: week 5, during vaccination. Doses consisted of 300 ug of mutant IDH1 20-mer peptide each, paired with topical imiquimod. New WHO grade 3 or 4 IDH1-mutant, ATRX-lost astrocytomas were present in all donors. Specimen: PBMCs, collected from a glioma patient whose treatment included an IDH1 peptide vaccine. The sequence was obtained from a man aged 45-65 years with glioma.

This CDR3 reads CASSGDRSPTGELFF. The CDR3 coding sequence is TGTGCCAGCAGCGGGGACAGGAGCCCCACCGGGGAGCTGTTTTTT. The chain recombines TRBV21-1 with TRBJ2-2; the table's D call of TRBD1 was not tested on the DNA. TRBV21-1 is an annotated pseudogene. This CDR3 has 15 amino acids.